The source of this T cell receptor (beta chain) is a study of CD8 T cells in ankylosing spondylitis. This clonotype was counted many times. Its antigen is unknown. The CDR3 sequence is 16 residues long. V shed 5 bases and J shed 9 bases, with 23 bases lying between them. Germline V CDR1 and CDR2: SGHVS, FQNEAQ. Overall study results and limits: Significantly higher representation of disease-linked clones was reported for matched ankylosing spondylitis synovial fluid. The study identified a TCR beta motif of seven or eight highly homologous variants that appeared characteristic of ankylosing spondylitis blood.

Scientists made TCR beta libraries using quantitative 5'-RACE with molecular barcodes. Each CDR3 protein is one row after TCRdb ran MiXCR on the 5' RACE reads. This sample has under 150,000 distinct CDR3 sequences; about a tenth occur once, and the top ten carry roughly 3.3%. Sequences were obtained from blood, either unsorted or a sorted T cell fraction (not recorded which). The sequence was collected from a male donor with ankylosing spondylitis or in good health (not recorded which). This chain connects TRBV7-8 to TRBJ1-5, with D maybe TRBD1 (6 bases). CDR3 DNA sequence: TGTGCCAGCAGCCCGGGACGAACAGGGCGGAATATGCCCCAGCATTTT. Protein sequence: CASSPGRTGRNMPQHF.